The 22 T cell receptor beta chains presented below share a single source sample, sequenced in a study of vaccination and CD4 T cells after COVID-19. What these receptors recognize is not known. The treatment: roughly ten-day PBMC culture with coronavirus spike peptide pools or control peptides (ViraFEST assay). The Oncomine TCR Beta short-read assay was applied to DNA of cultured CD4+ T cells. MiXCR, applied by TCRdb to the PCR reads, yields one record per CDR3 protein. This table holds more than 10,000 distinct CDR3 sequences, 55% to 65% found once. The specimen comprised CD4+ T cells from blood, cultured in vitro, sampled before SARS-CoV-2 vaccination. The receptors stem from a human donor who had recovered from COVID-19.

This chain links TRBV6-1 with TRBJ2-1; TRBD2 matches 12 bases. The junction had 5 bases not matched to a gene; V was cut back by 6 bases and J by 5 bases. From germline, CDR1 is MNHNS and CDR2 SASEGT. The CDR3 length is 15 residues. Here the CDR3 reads CASRGGLAGNNEQFF. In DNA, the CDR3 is TGTGCCAGCAGGGGGGGACTAGCGGGCAACAATGAGCAGTTCTTC.

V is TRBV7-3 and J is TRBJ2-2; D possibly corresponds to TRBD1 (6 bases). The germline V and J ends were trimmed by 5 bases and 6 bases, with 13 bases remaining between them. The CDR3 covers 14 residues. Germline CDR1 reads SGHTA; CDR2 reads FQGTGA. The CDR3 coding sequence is TGTGCCAGCAGCCGGAACCCAGGGGCCGGGGAGCTGTTTTTT. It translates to CASSRNPGAGELFF.

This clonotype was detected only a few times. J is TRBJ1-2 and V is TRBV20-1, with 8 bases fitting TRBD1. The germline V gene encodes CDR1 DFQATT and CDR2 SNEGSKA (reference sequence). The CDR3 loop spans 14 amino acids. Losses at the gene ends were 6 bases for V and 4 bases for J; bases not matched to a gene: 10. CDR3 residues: CSAYPQGAGYGYTF. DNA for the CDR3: TGCAGTGCATACCCTCAGGGGGCTGGCTATGGCTACACCTTC.

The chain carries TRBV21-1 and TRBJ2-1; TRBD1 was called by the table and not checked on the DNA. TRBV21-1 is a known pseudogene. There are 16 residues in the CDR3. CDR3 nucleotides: TGTGCCAGCAGGGGCCGCAGGGGCCGCTCCTACAATGAGCAGTTCTTC. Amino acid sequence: CASRGRRGRSYNEQFF.

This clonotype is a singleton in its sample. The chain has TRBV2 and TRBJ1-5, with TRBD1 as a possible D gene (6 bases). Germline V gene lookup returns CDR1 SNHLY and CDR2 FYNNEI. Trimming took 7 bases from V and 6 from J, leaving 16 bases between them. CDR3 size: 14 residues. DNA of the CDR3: TGTGCCAGCACCCAATGGGGGGCTACTCAGCCCCAGCATTTT. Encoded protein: CASTQWGATQPQHF.

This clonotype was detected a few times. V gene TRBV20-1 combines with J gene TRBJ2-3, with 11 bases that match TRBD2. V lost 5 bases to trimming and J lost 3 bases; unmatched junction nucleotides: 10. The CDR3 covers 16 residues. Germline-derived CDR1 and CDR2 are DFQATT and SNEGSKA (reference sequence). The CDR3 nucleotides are TGCAGTGCTCCCAGTAGGACTAGCGGGTTGACAGATACGCAGTATTTT. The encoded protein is CSAPSRTSGLTDTQYF.

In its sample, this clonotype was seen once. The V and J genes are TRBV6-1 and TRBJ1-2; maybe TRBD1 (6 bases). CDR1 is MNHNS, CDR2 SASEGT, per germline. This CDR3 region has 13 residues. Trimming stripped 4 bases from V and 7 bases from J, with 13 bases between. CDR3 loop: CASSARGAFGYTF. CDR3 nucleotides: TGTGCCAGCAGTGCTCGGGGGGCGTTTGGCTACACCTTC.

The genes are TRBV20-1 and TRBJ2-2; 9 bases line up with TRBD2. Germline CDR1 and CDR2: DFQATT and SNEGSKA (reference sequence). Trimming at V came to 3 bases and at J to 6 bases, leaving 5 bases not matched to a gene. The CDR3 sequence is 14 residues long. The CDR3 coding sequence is TGCAGTGCTAGTCTAGCGGGAATGGCCGGGGAGCTGTTTTTT. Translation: CSASLAGMAGELFF.

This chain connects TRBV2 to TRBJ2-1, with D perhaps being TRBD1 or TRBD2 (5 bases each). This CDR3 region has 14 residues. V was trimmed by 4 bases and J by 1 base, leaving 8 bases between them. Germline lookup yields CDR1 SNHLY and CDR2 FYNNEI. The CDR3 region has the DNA TGTGCCAGCAGTGGGGGGTTTTCCTACAATGAGCAGTTCTTC. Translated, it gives CASSGGFSYNEQFF.

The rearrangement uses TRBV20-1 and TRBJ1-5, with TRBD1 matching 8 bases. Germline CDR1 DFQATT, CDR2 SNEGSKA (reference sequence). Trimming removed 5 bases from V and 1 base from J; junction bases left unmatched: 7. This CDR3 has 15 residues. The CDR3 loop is CSARSTGGSNQPQHF. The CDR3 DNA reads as TGCAGTGCTCGCTCAACAGGGGGGAGCAATCAGCCCCAGCATTTT.

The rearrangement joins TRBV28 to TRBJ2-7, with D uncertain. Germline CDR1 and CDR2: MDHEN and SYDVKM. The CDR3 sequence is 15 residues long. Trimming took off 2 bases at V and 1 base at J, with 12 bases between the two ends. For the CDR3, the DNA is TGTGCCAGCAGTTTACATTCAATAATATCCTACGAGCAGTACTTC. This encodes CASSLHSIISYEQYF.

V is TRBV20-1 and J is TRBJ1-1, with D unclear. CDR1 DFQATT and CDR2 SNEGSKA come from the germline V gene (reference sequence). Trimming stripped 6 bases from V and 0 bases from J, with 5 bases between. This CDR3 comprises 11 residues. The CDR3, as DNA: TGCAGTGCGGAAATGAACACTGAAGCTTTCTTT. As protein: CSAEMNTEAFF.

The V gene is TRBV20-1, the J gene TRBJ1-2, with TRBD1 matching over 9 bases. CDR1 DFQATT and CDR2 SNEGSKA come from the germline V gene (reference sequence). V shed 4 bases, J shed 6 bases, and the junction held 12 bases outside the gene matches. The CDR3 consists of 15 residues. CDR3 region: CSANRQGVPVDGYTF. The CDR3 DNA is TGCAGTGCTAACAGACAGGGGGTACCTGTGGATGGCTACACCTTC.

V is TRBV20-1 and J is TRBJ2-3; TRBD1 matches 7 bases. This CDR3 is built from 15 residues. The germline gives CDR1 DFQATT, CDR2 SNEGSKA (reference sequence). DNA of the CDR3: TGCAGCGCAGGGTTGAGACAGGGAGCCGCAGATACGCAGTATTTT. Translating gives CSAGLRQGAADTQYF.

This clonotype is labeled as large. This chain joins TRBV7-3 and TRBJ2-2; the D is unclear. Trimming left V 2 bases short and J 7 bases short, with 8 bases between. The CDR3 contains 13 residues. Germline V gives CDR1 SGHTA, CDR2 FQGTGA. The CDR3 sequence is CASSLFSVGELFF. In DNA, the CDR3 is TGTGCCAGCAGCTTATTTAGTGTCGGGGAGCTGTTTTTT.

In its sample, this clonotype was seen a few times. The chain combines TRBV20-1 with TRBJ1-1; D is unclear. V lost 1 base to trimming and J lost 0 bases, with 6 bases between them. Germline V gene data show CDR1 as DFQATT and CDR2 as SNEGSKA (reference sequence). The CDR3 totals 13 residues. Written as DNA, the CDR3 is TGCAGTGCTAGAGGTCAGCTGAACACTGAAGCTTTCTTT. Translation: CSARGQLNTEAFF.

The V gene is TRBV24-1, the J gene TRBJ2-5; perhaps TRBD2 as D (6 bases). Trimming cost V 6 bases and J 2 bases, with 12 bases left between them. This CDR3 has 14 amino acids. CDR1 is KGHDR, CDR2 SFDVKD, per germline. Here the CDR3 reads CATSRSGGQETQYF. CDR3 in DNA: TGTGCCACCAGTCGGTCAGGAGGGCAAGAGACCCAGTACTTC.

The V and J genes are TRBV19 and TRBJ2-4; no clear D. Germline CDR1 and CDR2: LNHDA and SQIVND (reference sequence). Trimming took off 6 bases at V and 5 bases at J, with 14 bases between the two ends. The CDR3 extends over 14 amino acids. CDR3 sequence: CASRDRPAENIQYF. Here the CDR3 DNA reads TGTGCCAGTAGGGACCGGCCTGCGGAAAACATTCAGTACTTC. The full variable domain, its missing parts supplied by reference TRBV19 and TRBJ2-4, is DGGITQSPKYLFRKEGQNVTLSCEQNLNHDAMYWYRQDPGQGLRLIYYSQIVNDFQKGDIAEGYSVSREKKESFPLTVTSAQKNPTAFYLCASRDRPAENIQYFGAGTRLSVL.

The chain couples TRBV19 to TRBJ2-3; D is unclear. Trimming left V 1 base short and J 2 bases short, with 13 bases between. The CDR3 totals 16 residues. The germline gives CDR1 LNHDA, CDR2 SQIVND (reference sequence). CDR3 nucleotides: TGTGCCAGTAGTATAGTCGACAACGTACCCACAGATACGCAGTATTTT. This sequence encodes CASSIVDNVPTDTQYF. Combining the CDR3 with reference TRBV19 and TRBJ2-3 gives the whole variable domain DGGITQSPKYLFRKEGQNVTLSCEQNLNHDAMYWYRQDPGQGLRLIYYSQIVNDFQKGDIAEGYSVSREKKESFPLTVTSAQKNPTAFYLCASSIVDNVPTDTQYFGPGTRLTVL.

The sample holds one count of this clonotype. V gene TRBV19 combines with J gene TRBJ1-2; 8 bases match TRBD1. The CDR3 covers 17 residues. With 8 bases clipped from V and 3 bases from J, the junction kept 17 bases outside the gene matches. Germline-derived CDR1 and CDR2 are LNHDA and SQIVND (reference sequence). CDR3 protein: CASSGPGQDISDYGYTF. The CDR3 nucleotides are TGTGCCAGTTCGGGACCGGGACAGGACATTTCCGACTATGGCTACACCTTC.

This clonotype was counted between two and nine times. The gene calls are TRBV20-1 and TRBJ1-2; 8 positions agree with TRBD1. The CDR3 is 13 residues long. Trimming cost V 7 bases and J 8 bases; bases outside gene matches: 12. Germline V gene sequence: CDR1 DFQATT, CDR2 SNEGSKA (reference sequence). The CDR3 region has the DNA TGCAGTGGCCAGACAGGGGATTTGGGAGGCTACACCTTC. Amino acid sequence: CSGQTGDLGGYTF.

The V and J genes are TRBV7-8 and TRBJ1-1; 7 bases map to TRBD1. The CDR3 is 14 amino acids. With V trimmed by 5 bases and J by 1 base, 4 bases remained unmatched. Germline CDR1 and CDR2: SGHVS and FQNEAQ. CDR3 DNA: TGTGCCAGCAGCCCAGGGGGGCGGAACACTGAAGCTTTCTTT. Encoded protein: CASSPGGRNTEAFF.